The rows below give T cell receptor beta chains drawn from one sample of a study of cytomegalovirus exposure and HLA in healthy donors. Sequencing was performed with immunoSEQ multiplex PCR; in TCRdb, only in-frame clones are kept and a portion is missing. The sample gives more than 140,000 clones, roughly four fifths of which show up once; about 3.4% is in the top ten. Sequencing used PBMCs. Receptors were obtained from a man between 18 and 35 years old in good health and CMV-seropositive. Each CDR3 is given with its conserved first and last residue. Expanded clones get a size class; other rows say once, few or many, or leave the size out.

CDR3 protein: CAISESSAGYEQYF
J gene: TRBJ2-7
V gene: TRBV10-3
clone size: NA
CDR3 length: 14

CDR3 protein: CASSFTPQGYTEAFF
J gene: TRBJ1-1
V gene: TRBV18
clone size: few
CDR3 length: 15

CDR3 protein: CASSLPGGYEQYF
J gene: TRBJ2-7
V gene: TRBV19
clone size: NA
CDR3 length: 13

CDR3 protein: CASSSRVGGEMADTQYF
J gene: TRBJ2-3
V gene: TRBV21-1
clone size: once
CDR3 length: 17

CDR3 protein: CASSFKNGNTEAFF
J gene: TRBJ1-1
V gene: TRBV5-1
clone size: NA
CDR3 length: 14

CDR3 protein: CASSGQAAEAFF
J gene: TRBJ1-1
V gene: TRBV5-1
clone size: NA
CDR3 length: 12

CDR3 protein: CASSGGRGGYEQYF
J gene: TRBJ2-7
V gene: TRBV28
clone size: NA
CDR3 length: 14

CDR3 protein: CASSLEFLVGNTQYF
J gene: TRBJ2-3
V gene: TRBV7-2
clone size: NA
CDR3 length: 15

CDR3 protein: CASSLASTGTDTQYF
J gene: TRBJ2-3
V gene: TRBV7-9
clone size: NA
CDR3 length: 15

CDR3 protein: CASSHLLSGESEQYF
J gene: TRBJ2-7
V gene: TRBV4-1
clone size: NA
CDR3 length: 15

CDR3 protein: CASSDYRDRAHLVRYEQYF
J gene: TRBJ2-7
V gene: TRBV11-2
clone size: NA
CDR3 length: 19

CDR3 protein: CASRSSGVIISSHEQYF
J gene: TRBJ2-7
V gene: TRBV28
clone size: NA
CDR3 length: 17

CDR3 protein: CASSLAEETQYF
J gene: TRBJ2-5
V gene: TRBV7-2
clone size: NA
CDR3 length: 12

CDR3 protein: CASSGRGPSGTIYNEQFF
J gene: TRBJ2-1
V gene: TRBV9
clone size: once
CDR3 length: 18

CDR3 protein: CASSLCDFRRCNQPQHF
J gene: TRBJ1-5
V gene: TRBV27
clone size: NA
CDR3 length: 17

CDR3 protein: CASSHRTGVTNEKLFF
J gene: TRBJ1-4
V gene: TRBV4-1
clone size: NA
CDR3 length: 16

CDR3 protein: CASSFYAGANEKLFF
J gene: TRBJ1-4
V gene: TRBV6-5
clone size: NA
CDR3 length: 15

CDR3 protein: CASSVGEHYEQYF
J gene: TRBJ2-7
V gene: TRBV9
clone size: NA
CDR3 length: 13

CDR3 protein: CASSLRTANYGYTF
J gene: TRBJ1-2
V gene: TRBV11-2
clone size: NA
CDR3 length: 14

CDR3 protein: CASSERLAGGVDEQYF
J gene: TRBJ2-7
V gene: TRBV2
clone size: NA
CDR3 length: 16

CDR3 protein: CAISELGRRNNEQFF
J gene: TRBJ2-1
V gene: TRBV10-3
clone size: NA
CDR3 length: 15

CDR3 protein: CASSLRASNSPLHF
J gene: TRBJ1-6
V gene: TRBV7-8
clone size: once
CDR3 length: 14

CDR3 protein: CASALGSRATDTQYF
J gene: TRBJ2-3
V gene: TRBV6-1
clone size: NA
CDR3 length: 15

CDR3 protein: CASSESKLAGLYEQYF
J gene: TRBJ2-7
V gene: TRBV10-1
clone size: NA
CDR3 length: 16

CDR3 protein: CSVEASRGVSEAFF
J gene: TRBJ1-1
V gene: TRBV29-1
clone size: NA
CDR3 length: 14

CDR3 protein: CASSRQGEGTYEQYF
J gene: TRBJ2-7
V gene: TRBV9
clone size: NA
CDR3 length: 15

CDR3 protein: CSAGRTDTQYF
J gene: TRBJ2-3
V gene: TRBV29-1
clone size: NA
CDR3 length: 11

CDR3 protein: CSVEGTGPYEQYF
J gene: NA
V gene: TRBV29-1
clone size: NA
CDR3 length: 13

CDR3 protein: CASSSTRQSNTEAFF
J gene: TRBJ1-1
V gene: TRBV18
clone size: NA
CDR3 length: 15

CDR3 protein: CASSSPASSGNTIYF
J gene: TRBJ1-3
V gene: TRBV28
clone size: few
CDR3 length: 15

CDR3 protein: CASRTGTSSYGYTF
J gene: TRBJ1-2
V gene: TRBV28
clone size: few
CDR3 length: 14

CDR3 protein: CASSFSDWGGLNEKLFF
J gene: TRBJ1-4
V gene: TRBV7-9
clone size: NA
CDR3 length: 17

CDR3 protein: CASSIGLAELTYGQYF
J gene: TRBJ2-7
V gene: TRBV5-1
clone size: NA
CDR3 length: 16

CDR3 protein: CASSSTGARDHYEQYF
J gene: TRBJ2-7
V gene: TRBV7-8
clone size: few
CDR3 length: 16

CDR3 protein: CASIRDRGYNEQFF
J gene: TRBJ2-1
V gene: TRBV28
clone size: NA
CDR3 length: 14

CDR3 protein: CASSMAGVTNEQFF
J gene: TRBJ2-1
V gene: TRBV27
clone size: NA
CDR3 length: 14